Sequencing of this TCR beta chain was carried out in a study of long-term antiretroviral therapy in people with HIV. Regarding the study as a whole: Post-ART samples showed increased diversity that remained below transplant donor control levels. Viral resistance, ART adherence and therapy changes all lacked available data. Blood, drawn from the mid-2000s to the late 2010s, may reflect older ART regimens.

J gave up 6 bases and V 5 bases, and 3 bases lay outside the gene matches. The germline gives CDR1 SGHTA, CDR2 FQGNSA. The CDR3 has 13 residues. Comment on this clone: The antigen is undetermined.

With survey level as its setting, the immunoSEQ assay was v3.0. Per-sample sequencing targets were roughly 35,000-55,000 T-cell genomes. The table came from immunoSEQ multiplex PCR; TCRdb's copy has only in-frame clones and leaves some out. The sample lists about 18,000 clones; 78% were seen once. The sequences come from unsorted PBMCs, collected 0.3 years after starting antiretroviral therapy. This TCR was recovered from a woman aged 45-65 years with HIV. The chain recombines TRBV7-2 with TRBJ1-5, with 8 bases aligning to TRBD1. In nucleotides, the CDR3 is TGTGCCAGCAGCCCAGACAGGGGTCAGCCCCAGCATTTT. Translating it yields CASSPDRGQPQHF.